This T cell receptor (beta chain) was observed in a study of T cell responses to AZD1222 COVID-19 vaccine. Study results and limitations: Samples come after the peak T cell response, not at day 14.

In regard to this clone: Antigen specificity is unknown.

Clones were read by immunoSEQ multiplex PCR, and TCRdb kept only the in-frame ones, dropping some. The table records about 110,000 clones, roughly 90% of them present only once. The V gene's germline CDR1 is LGHNA and CDR2 YNFKEQ. This CDR3 has 13 residues. Trimming removed 3 bases from V and 2 bases from J, with 6 bases in between. Sequences were derived from peripheral blood, sampled on day 0 of AZD1222 vaccination. The V call is TRBV4-2, the J call TRBJ2-3; D call uncertain. This clonotype originated in an adult in good health. For the CDR3, the DNA is TGTGCCAGCAGCCACCGTGACACAGATACGCAGTATTTT. It encodes CASSHRDTDTQYF.